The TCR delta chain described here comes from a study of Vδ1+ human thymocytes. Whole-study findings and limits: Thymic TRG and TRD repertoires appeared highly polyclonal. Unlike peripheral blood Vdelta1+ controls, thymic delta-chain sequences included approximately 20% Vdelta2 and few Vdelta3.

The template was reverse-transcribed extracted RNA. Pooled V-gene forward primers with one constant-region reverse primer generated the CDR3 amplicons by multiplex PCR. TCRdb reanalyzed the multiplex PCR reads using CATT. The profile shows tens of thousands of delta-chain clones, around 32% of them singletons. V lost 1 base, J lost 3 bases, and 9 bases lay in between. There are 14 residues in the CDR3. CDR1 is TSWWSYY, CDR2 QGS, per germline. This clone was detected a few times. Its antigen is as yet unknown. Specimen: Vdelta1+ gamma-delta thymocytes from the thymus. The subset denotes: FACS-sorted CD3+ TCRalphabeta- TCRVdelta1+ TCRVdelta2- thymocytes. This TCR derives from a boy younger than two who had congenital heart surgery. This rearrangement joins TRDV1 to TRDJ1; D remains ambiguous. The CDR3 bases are TGTGCTCTTGGGGAACGTCCAATACCCGATAAACTCATCTTT. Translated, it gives CALGERPIPDKLIF.